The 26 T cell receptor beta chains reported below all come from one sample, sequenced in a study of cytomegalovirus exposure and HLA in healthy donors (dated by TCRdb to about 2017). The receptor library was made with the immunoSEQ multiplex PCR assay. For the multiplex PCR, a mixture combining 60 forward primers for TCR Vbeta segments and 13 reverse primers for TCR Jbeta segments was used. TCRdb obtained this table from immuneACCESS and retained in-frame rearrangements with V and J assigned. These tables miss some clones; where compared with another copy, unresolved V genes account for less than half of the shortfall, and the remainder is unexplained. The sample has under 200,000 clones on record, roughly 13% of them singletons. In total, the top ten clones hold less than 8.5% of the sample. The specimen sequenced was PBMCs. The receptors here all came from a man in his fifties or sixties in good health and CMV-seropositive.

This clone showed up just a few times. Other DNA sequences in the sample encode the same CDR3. DNA of the CDR3: TGTGCCAGCTCACCAGGACAGGGCAATCAGCCCCAGCATTTT. Translating gives CASSPGQGNQPQHF. V gene TRBV18 combines with J gene TRBJ1-5, with 7 bases that match TRBD1. The CDR3 is made up of 14 amino acids. CDR1 and CDR2 from the germline V gene are KGHSH and LQKENI. The J segment lost 2 bases and the V segment lost 2 bases, leaving 0 bases of the junction unmatched.

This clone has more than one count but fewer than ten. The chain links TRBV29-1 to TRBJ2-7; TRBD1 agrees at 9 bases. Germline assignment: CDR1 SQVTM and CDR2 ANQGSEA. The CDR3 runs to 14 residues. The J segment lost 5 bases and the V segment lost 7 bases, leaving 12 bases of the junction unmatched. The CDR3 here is CSAQTGTGINEQYF. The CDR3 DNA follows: TGCAGCGCGCAAACCGGGACAGGGATTAACGAGCAGTACTTC.

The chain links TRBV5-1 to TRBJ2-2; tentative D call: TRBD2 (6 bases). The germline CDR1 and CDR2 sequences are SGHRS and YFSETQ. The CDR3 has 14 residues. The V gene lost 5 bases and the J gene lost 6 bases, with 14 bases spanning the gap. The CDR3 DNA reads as TGCGCCAGCAGTTCGGCGGGGATGGCCGGGGAGCTGTTTTTT. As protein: CASSSAGMAGELFF.

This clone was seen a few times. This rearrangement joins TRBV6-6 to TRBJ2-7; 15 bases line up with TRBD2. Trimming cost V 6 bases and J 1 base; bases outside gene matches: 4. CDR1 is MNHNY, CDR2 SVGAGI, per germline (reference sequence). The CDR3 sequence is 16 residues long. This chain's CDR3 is CASSPGLAGGSYEQYF. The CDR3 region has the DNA TGTGCCAGCAGCCCCGGACTAGCGGGGGGGTCCTACGAGCAGTACTTC.

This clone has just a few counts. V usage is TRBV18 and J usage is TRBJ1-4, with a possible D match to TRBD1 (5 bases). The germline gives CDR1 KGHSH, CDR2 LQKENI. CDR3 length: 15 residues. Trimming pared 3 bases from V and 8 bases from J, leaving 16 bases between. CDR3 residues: CASSPRALPGEKLFF. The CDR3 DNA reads TGTGCCAGCTCACCCAGGGCACTTCCGGGCGAAAAACTGTTTTTT.

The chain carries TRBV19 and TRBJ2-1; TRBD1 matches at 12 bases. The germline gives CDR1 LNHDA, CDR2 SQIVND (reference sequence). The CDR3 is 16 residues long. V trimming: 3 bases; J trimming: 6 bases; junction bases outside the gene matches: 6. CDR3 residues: CASSIRGQGAINEQFF. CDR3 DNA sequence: TGTGCCAGTAGTATCAGGGGACAGGGGGCGATCAATGAGCAGTTCTTC.

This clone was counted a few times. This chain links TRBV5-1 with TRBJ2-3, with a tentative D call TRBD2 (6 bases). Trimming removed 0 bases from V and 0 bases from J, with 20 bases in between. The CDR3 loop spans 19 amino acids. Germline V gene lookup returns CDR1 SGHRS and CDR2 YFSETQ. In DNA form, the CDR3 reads TGCGCCAGCAGCTTGGCCTTGGGCGCGGGACGGAGAAGCACAGATACGCAGTATTTT. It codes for CASSLALGAGRRSTDTQYF.

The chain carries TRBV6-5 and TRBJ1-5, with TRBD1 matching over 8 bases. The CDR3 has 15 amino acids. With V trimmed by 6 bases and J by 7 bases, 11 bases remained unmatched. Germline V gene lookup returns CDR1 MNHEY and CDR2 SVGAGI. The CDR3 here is CASRRGRGHRQPQHF. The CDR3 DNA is TGTGCCAGCAGGCGCGGCAGGGGGCATAGGCAGCCCCAGCATTTT.

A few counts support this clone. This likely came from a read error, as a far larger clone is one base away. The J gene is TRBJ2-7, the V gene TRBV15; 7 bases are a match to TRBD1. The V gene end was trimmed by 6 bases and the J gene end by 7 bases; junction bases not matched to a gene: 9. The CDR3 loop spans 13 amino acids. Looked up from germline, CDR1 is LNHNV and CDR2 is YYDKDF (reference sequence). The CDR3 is CATRSYGTEEQYF. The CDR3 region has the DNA TGTGCCACCAGAAGTTACGGGACAGAAGAGCAGTACTTC.

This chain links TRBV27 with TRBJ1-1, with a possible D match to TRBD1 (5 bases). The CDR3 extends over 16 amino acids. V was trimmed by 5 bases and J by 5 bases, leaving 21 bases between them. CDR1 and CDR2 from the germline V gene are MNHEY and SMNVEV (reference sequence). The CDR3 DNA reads TGTGCCAGCAGTAGGACCTGGGGGGAGGGGAGAACTGAAGCTTTCTTT. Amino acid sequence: CASSRTWGEGRTEAFF.

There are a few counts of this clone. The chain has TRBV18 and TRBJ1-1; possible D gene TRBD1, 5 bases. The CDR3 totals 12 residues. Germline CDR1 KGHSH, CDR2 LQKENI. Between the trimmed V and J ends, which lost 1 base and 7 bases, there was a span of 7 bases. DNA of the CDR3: TGTGCCAGCTCACCACGGCAGGGTGAAGCTTTCTTT. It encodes CASSPRQGEAFF.

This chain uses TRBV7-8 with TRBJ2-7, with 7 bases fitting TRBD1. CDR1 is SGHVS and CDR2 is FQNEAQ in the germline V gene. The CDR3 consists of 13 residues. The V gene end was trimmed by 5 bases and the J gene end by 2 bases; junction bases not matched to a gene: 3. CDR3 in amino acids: CASSMGQTYEQYV. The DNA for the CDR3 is TGTGCCAGCAGCATGGGACAGACCTACGAGCAGTACGTC.

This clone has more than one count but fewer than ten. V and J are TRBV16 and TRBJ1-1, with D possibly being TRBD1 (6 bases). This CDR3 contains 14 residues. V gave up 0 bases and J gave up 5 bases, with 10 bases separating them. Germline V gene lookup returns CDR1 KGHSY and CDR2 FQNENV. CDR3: CASSQSGGETEAFF. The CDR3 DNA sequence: TGTGCCAGCAGCCAATCAGGGGGGGAAACTGAAGCTTTCTTT.

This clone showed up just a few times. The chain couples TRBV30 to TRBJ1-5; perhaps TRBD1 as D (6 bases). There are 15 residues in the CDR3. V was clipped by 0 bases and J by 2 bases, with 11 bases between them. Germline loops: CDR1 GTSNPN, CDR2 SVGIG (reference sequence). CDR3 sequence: CAWSVGNRGNQPQHF. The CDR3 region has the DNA TGTGCCTGGAGTGTTGGAAACAGGGGCAATCAGCCCCAGCATTTT.

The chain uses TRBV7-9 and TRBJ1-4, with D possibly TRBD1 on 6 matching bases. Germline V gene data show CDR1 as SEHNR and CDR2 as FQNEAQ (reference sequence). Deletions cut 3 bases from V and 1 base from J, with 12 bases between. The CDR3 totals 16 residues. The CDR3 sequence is CASSFRSGETNEKLFF. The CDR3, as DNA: TGTGCCAGCAGCTTCCGATCAGGGGAAACTAATGAAAAACTGTTTTTT.

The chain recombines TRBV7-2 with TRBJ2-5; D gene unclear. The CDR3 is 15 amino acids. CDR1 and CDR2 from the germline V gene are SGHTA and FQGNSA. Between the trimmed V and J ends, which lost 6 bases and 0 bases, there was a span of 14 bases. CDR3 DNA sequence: TGTGCCAGCAGTGGCTCTCGCAGGCACCAAGAGACCCAGTACTTC. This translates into CASSGSRRHQETQYF.

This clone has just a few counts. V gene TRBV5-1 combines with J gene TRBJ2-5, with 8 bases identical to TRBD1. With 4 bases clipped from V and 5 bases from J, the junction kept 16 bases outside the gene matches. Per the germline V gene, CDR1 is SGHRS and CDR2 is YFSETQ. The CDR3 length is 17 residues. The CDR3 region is CASSTRLPGGGRETQYF. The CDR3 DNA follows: TGCGCCAGCAGCACCAGACTCCCAGGGGGCGGTAGGGAGACCCAGTACTTC.

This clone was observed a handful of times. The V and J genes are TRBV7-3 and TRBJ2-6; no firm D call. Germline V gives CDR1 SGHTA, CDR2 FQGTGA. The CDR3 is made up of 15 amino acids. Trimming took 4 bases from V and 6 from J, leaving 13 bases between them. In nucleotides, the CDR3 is TGTGCCAGCAGCTACCCGTTGGGCTCGGCCAACGTCCTGACTTTC. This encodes CASSYPLGSANVLTF.

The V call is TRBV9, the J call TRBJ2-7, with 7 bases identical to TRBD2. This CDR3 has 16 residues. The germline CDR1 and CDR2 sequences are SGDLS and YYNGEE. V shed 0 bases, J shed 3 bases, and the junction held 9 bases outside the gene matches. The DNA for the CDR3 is TGTGCCAGCAGCGTAGTGAGGGAGGGCAGTTACTACGAGCAGTACTTC. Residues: CASSVVREGSYYEQYF.

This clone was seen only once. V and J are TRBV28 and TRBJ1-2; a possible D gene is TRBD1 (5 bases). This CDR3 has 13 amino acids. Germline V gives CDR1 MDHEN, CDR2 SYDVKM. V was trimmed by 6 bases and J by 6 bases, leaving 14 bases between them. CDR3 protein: CASRVGGDHGYTF. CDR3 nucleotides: TGTGCCAGCAGGGTAGGAGGGGACCATGGCTACACCTTC.

CDR3 bases: TGCGCCAGCAGCCAAGATCTAGGTGGCCCACCGGGCACAGATACGCAGTATTTT. Its translation is CASSQDLGGPPGTDTQYF. This chain joins TRBV4-3 and TRBJ2-3; D ambiguous. V shed 0 bases and J shed 1 base, with 17 bases lying between them. The CDR3 totals 18 residues. CDR1 LGHNA and CDR2 YSLEER come from the germline V gene.

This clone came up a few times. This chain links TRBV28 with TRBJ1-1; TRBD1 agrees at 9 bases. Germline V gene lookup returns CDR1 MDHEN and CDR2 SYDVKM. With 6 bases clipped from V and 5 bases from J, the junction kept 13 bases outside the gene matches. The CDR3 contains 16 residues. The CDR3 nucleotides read TGTGCCAGCAGCACCGGGGCGTTACAGGGGGCAACTGAAGCTTTCTTT. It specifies CASSTGALQGATEAFF.

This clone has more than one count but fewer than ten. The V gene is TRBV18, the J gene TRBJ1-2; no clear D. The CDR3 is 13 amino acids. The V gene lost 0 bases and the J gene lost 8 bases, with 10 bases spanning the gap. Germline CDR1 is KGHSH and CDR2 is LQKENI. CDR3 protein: CASSPPPGGGYTF. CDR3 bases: TGTGCCAGCTCACCACCTCCGGGAGGAGGCTACACCTTC. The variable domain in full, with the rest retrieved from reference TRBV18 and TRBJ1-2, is NAGVMQNPRHLVRRRGQEARLRCSPMKGHSHVYWYRQLPEEGLKFMVYLQKENIIDESGMPKERFSAEFPKEGPSILRIQQVVRGDSAAYFCASSPPPGGGYTFGSGTRLTVV.

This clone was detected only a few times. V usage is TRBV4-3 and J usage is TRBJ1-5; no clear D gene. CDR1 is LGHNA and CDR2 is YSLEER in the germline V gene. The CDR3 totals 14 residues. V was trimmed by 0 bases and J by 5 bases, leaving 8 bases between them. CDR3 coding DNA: TGCGCCAGCAGCCAAGATTCACGAGATCAGCCCCAGCATTTT. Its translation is CASSQDSRDQPQHF.

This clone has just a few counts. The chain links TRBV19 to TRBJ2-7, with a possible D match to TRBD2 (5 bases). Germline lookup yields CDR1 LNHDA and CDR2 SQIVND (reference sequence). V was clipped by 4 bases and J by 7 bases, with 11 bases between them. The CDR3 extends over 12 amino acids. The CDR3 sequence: CASSTSRGEQYF. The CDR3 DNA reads TGTGCCAGTAGTACTTCCCGCGGGGAGCAGTACTTC.

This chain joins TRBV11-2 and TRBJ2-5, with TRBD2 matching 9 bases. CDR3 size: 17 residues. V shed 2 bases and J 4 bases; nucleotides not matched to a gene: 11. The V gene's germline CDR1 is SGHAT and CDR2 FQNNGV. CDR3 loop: CASSLYGLAGRVETQYF. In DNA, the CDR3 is TGTGCCAGCAGCTTATATGGTCTAGCGGGGAGAGTAGAGACCCAGTACTTC.